Each of the 8 T cell receptor beta chains below was sequenced from the same sample in a study of neoadjuvant anti-PD-1 for oral cavity cancer. The time point here: after neoadjuvant nivolumab, at surgical resection. Sequencing used immunoSEQ multiplex PCR; TCRdb keeps in-frame clones, though not all of them. In the table there are some 40,000 clones, approximately 40% of which are singletons. Material: tumor tissue, obtained after nivolumab (anti-PD-1) treatment. These TCRs come from a person between 40 and 85 years old with oral cavity squamous cell carcinoma.

This clone was counted only a few times. The CDR3 region is CASFQGTGDEAFF. CDR3 DNA sequence: TGTGCCAGTTTTCAGGGGACGGGGGATGAAGCTTTCTTT. The chain combines TRBV7-2 with TRBJ1-1; weak D call: TRBD1 (6 bases). V dropped 9 bases and J dropped 7 bases, with 18 bases sitting between them. Germline V CDR1 and CDR2: SGHTA, FQGNSA. The CDR3 has 13 amino acids.

This sequence joins TRBV6-1 and TRBJ2-7; 12 bases match TRBD2. From germline, CDR1 is MNHNS and CDR2 SASEGT. V trimming: 7 bases; J trimming: 2 bases; junction bases outside the gene matches: 6. The CDR3 covers 15 residues. CDR3 amino acids: CASNPGLAGTYEQYF. Written as DNA, the CDR3 is TGTGCCAGCAACCCCGGACTAGCGGGAACCTACGAGCAGTACTTC.

This chain uses TRBV7-8 with TRBJ1-5; D perhaps matches TRBD1 (5 bases). With 5 bases removed from V and 0 bases from J, the gap between germline ends came to 17 bases. The CDR3 spans 17 residues. Per germline, CDR1 SGHVS and CDR2 FQNEAQ. CDR3 loop: CASSRRTGTYSNQPQHF. CDR3 sequence (DNA): TGTGCCAGCAGCCGCCGAACGGGGACTTATAGCAATCAGCCCCAGCATTTT.

The chain couples TRBV5-1 to TRBJ2-1, with TRBD1 matching 9 bases. Germline V gene lookup returns CDR1 SGHRS and CDR2 YFSETQ. Germline trimming cut 6 bases from V and 2 bases from J; bases unmatched to any gene: 3. The CDR3 is made up of 14 amino acids. In DNA form, the CDR3 reads TGCGCCAGCACCACAGGGGGCCCCTACAATGAGCAGTTCTTC. It is translated as CASTTGGPYNEQFF.

The chain employs TRBV15 and TRBJ2-7; 7 bases align to TRBD1. The junction had 9 bases not matched to a gene; V was cut back by 5 bases and J by 5 bases. The CDR3 is made up of 14 amino acids. Germline CDR1 LNHNV, CDR2 YYDKDF (reference sequence). The CDR3 here is CATSYRDTGDEQYF. The DNA for the CDR3 is TGTGCCACCAGCTACCGGGATACAGGGGACGAGCAGTACTTC.

The J gene is TRBJ2-7, the V gene TRBV11-3, with D possibly called TRBD1 or TRBD2 (6 bases each). Germline CDR1 SGHNT, CDR2 YENEEA. There are 12 residues in the CDR3. V was cut by 5 bases and J by 10 bases, with 15 bases left in between. For the CDR3, the DNA is TGTGCCAGCAGCCAAGGGGGGTCACAACAGTACTTC. Its protein product is CASSQGGSQQYF.

J is TRBJ2-1 and V is TRBV7-3; TRBD2 agrees at 11 bases. This CDR3 is 16 amino acids long. Germline V gene data show CDR1 as SGHTA and CDR2 as FQGTGA. V was pared by 6 bases and J by 4 bases, with 8 bases of the junction left unmatched. The DNA for the CDR3 is TGTGCCAGCAGTGAAGGCTCTAGCGGGAGGTACAATGAGCAGTTCTTC. It translates to CASSEGSSGRYNEQFF.

This clone was picked up many times. The gene calls are TRBV9 and TRBJ2-1; D is uncertain. The CDR3 is 16 residues long. The V gene lost 0 bases and the J gene lost 0 bases, with 10 bases spanning the gap. Germline lookup yields CDR1 SGDLS and CDR2 YYNGEE. CDR3 amino acids: CASSVGVGSSYNEQFF. DNA of the CDR3: TGTGCCAGCAGCGTAGGGGTGGGAAGCTCCTACAATGAGCAGTTCTTC.